Shown below are 16 T cell receptor beta chains from a single sample sequenced in a study of T cells expressing NK-cell markers. TCRdb re-called the 5' RACE reads and shows each CDR3 protein once, DNA omitted. This table holds 140,000 or so distinct CDR3 sequences. Sequenced sample: blood T cells: a sorted CD56 or NKG2C T cell subset, CD4+ or CD8+ T cells, or bulk PBMC T cells (not recorded which). These receptors all come from a man aged 18 to 30 in good health.

This chain joins TRBV25-1 and TRBJ2-3. CDR3 size: 15 residues. Germline V gene sequence: CDR1 MGHDK, CDR2 SYGVNS. The CDR3 is CASSESSIQIDTQYF.

The chain couples TRBV11-2 to TRBJ2-1; TCRdb lists TRBD2, though no DNA is available to test this call. Germline CDR1 and CDR2: SGHAT and FQNNGV. The CDR3 has 14 amino acids. The CDR3 sequence is CASSSFRSGNEQFF.

The gene calls are TRBV20-1 and TRBJ2-2. From germline, CDR1 is DFQATT and CDR2 SNEGSKA (reference sequence). The CDR3 runs to 13 residues. CDR3 protein: CSATPVGSGELFF.

This rearrangement joins TRBV4-2 to TRBJ2-1; TCRdb selects TRBD2, and the lack of DNA leaves this call unchecked. The germline V gene has CDR1 LGHNA and CDR2 YNFKEQ. This CDR3 is built from 17 residues. This CDR3 reads CASSQVPSSGEHNEQFF.

The J gene is TRBJ2-1, the V gene TRBV5-6; with no DNA, the TCRdb D assignment of TRBD2 cannot be verified. The CDR3 contains 14 residues. Germline CDR1 and CDR2: SGHDT and YYEEEE. CDR3 in amino acids: CASARGASYNEQFF.

This sequence joins TRBV20-1 and TRBJ2-1; checking the TCRdb D call of TRBD2 is not possible without DNA. Germline V gene data show CDR1 as DFQATT and CDR2 as SNEGSKA (reference sequence). The CDR3 runs 12 residues. The CDR3 sequence: CSARAERDEQFF.

J is TRBJ1-2 and V is TRBV20-1; TCRdb's D gene call, TRBD1, goes unchecked for lack of DNA. The CDR3 totals 13 residues. The germline gives CDR1 DFQATT, CDR2 SNEGSKA (reference sequence). The CDR3 region is CSARDVQGYGYTF.

This sequence joins TRBV20-1 and TRBJ2-2; the TCRdb D gene call, TRBD2, has no DNA to confirm it. The CDR3 loop spans 15 amino acids. CDR1 is DFQATT, CDR2 SNEGSKA, per germline (reference sequence). The CDR3 loop reads CSAASGRAKSGELFF.

V and J are TRBV4-3 and TRBJ2-3. Germline V lookup: CDR1 LGHNA, CDR2 YSLEER. The CDR3 covers 16 residues. The CDR3 region is CASSQESRVGVDTQYF.

The rearrangement links TRBV7-9 to TRBJ2-3. CDR1 and CDR2 from the germline V gene are SEHNR and FQNEAQ (reference sequence). The CDR3 extends over 14 amino acids. CDR3 in amino acids: CASSLTLDTDTQYF.

This rearrangement joins TRBV19 to TRBJ1-1; TCRdb's D gene call, TRBD1, goes unchecked for lack of DNA. Germline CDR1 and CDR2: LNHDA and SQIVND (reference sequence). The CDR3 extends over 14 amino acids. The CDR3 loop is CASSQQGLGTEAFF.

This chain connects TRBV9 to TRBJ2-5; TCRdb designates TRBD1, a call that cannot be tested without DNA. From germline, CDR1 is SGDLS and CDR2 YYNGEE. The CDR3 totals 14 residues. The CDR3 sequence is CASSVAQGEETQYF.

The chain carries TRBV20-1 and TRBJ2-1; the D gene TCRdb calls, TRBD2, cannot be checked with no DNA. CDR3 length: 14 amino acids. Per the germline V gene, CDR1 is DFQATT and CDR2 is SNEGSKA (reference sequence). Here the CDR3 reads CSARSSGSYNEQFF.

CDR3 sequence reads: CASSLGQGSDEQFF. The chain joins TRBV4-1 to TRBJ2-1; TCRdb names TRBD1, which stays unverified in the absence of DNA. Germline V gene lookup returns CDR1 MGHRA and CDR2 YSYEKL. This CDR3 has 14 amino acids.

The J gene is TRBJ2-3, the V gene TRBV19; the TCRdb call, TRBD2, lacks DNA for checking. CDR1 and CDR2 (germline): LNHDA, SQIVND (reference sequence). The CDR3 consists of 14 residues. This CDR3 is CASRTSGLVDTQYF.

The chain joins TRBV5-1 to TRBJ2-5; TCRdb's D gene call, TRBD1, goes unchecked for lack of DNA. The CDR3 length is 14 residues. Per the germline V gene, CDR1 is SGHRS and CDR2 is YFSETQ. The CDR3 spells CASRPGTGEETQYF. The full variable domain, in which reference TRBV5-1 and TRBJ2-5 provide the parts outside the CDR3, is KAGVTQTPRYLIKTRGQQVTLSCSPISGHRSVSWYQQTPGQGLQFLFEYFSETQRNKGNFPGRFSGRQFSNSRSEMNVSTLELGDSALYLCASRPGTGEETQYFGPGTRLLVL.